This T cell receptor (beta chain) derives from a study of T-cell reconstitution after alpha-beta-depleted transplantation in children. Preparation of the TCRbeta library used unique molecular identifiers. TCRdb reanalysed the PCR reads using MiXCR and keeps one entry per CDR3 protein. Here the sample spans about 300,000 distinct CDR3 sequences, less than 9.5% being singletons. The CDR3 consists of 13 residues. Germline CDR1 is MNHEY and CDR2 is SVGEGT. Trimming removed 8 bases at V and 5 bases at J, with 15 bases between. Findings and limits, study-wide: One year post-transplant, T-cell counts and diversity were largely derived from T cells produced anew. For some patients, TCRbeta diversity was high at day 60 because of recipient T cells and thymic progenitors that survived. Expanded graft clones, several hundred of them, were reportedly the source of alpha-beta T cells about two months after transplant.

For this clonotype: The antigen remains unidentified.

Sequencing used peripheral blood, obtained 360 days after TCRalphabeta/CD19-depleted stem cell transplant. The sequence was collected from a female patient between 2 and 15 years old who had a stem cell transplant for Fanconi anemia, so the T cells may come from the graft donor. This sequence joins TRBV6-2 or TRBV6-3 and TRBJ1-2; D is uncertain. CDR3 coding DNA: TGTGCCAGCGAACCCGGGCGGGGTTATGGCTACACCTTC. Translating gives CASEPGRGYGYTF.